Each of the 26 T cell receptor beta chains below was sequenced from the same sample in a study of blood T cell repertoires in COVID-19. Clones were sequenced by immunoSEQ multiplex PCR, and TCRdb holds only the in-frame ones, with some missing. The table lists approximately 51,000 clones, about 90% of them singletons. Source material: peripheral blood. The receptors were gathered from a man aged 70 or older with active COVID-19.

V is TRBV11-2 and J is TRBJ1-1; D not certain. The germline V gene encodes CDR1 SGHAT and CDR2 FQNNGV. The CDR3 runs 13 residues. The V end was cut by 5 bases, the J end by 1 base, with 8 bases between. CDR3 region: CASSIRQNTEAFF. CDR3 bases: TGTGCCAGCAGCATCCGACAGAACACTGAAGCTTTCTTT.

This clone has a single count. The V gene is TRBV7-2, the J gene TRBJ1-5; D gene ambiguous. Germline CDR1 and CDR2: SGHTA and FQGNSA. The V end was cut by 2 bases, the J end by 0 bases, with 11 bases between. The CDR3 runs 16 residues. CDR3 in amino acids: CASSLSPGYSNQPQHF. The CDR3 DNA reads TGTGCCAGCAGCTTATCCCCAGGTTATAGCAATCAGCCCCAGCATTTT.

This chain links TRBV28 with TRBJ2-3, with D unclear. The ends were cut back, 4 bases at V and 4 bases at J, with 6 bases in the middle. The V gene's germline CDR1 is MDHEN and CDR2 SYDVKM. This CDR3 is built from 12 residues. The CDR3 sequence is CASSWSADTQYF. The DNA for the CDR3 is TGTGCCAGCAGTTGGAGCGCAGATACGCAGTATTTT.

The chain uses TRBV6-5 and TRBJ2-7; TRBD1 matches 7 bases. Germline V gene sequence: CDR1 MNHEY, CDR2 SVGAGI. The CDR3 totals 13 residues. J was trimmed by 4 bases and V by 8 bases; bases with no gene match: 8. In nucleotides, the CDR3 is TGTGCCAGCGGACGACAGGGTCGGTACGAGCAGTACTTC. Protein sequence: CASGRQGRYEQYF.

CDR3 coding DNA: TGTGCCAGCAGCTTAGATGAGGGCCAGGTGTATTTT. Amino acid sequence: CASSLDEGQVYF. The rearrangement joins TRBV11-2 to TRBJ2-3, with D tentatively TRBD2 (5 bases). The CDR3 consists of 12 residues. The germline V and J ends were trimmed by 0 bases and 14 bases, with 12 bases remaining between them. Germline V CDR1 and CDR2: SGHAT, FQNNGV.

This clone appeared once. V and J are TRBV6-5 and TRBJ1-2; tentative D call: TRBD1 (6 bases). CDR3 length: 13 residues. Trimming took off 5 bases at V and 8 bases at J, with 15 bases between the two ends. Germline loops: CDR1 MNHEY, CDR2 SVGAGI. The CDR3, as DNA: TGTGCCAGCAGTACCGGGGGGGCTGGAGGCTACACCTTC. Translated, it gives CASSTGGAGGYTF.

The chain employs TRBV5-1 and TRBJ2-5; D possibly corresponds to TRBD1 (6 bases). V shed 5 bases and J shed 1 base, with 12 bases lying between them. The CDR3 extends over 14 amino acids. Germline V gene sequence: CDR1 SGHRS, CDR2 YFSETQ. This chain's CDR3 is CASSLRDTQETQYF. The DNA of the CDR3 is TGCGCCAGCAGTCTCCGGGACACCCAAGAGACCCAGTACTTC.

This clone was counted a few times. This sequence joins TRBV29-1 and TRBJ2-2, with 8 positions matching TRBD1. This CDR3 contains 14 residues. CDR1 is SQVTM and CDR2 is ANQGSEA in the germline V gene. The J segment lost 0 bases and the V segment lost 6 bases, leaving 3 bases of the junction unmatched. CDR3 residues: CSVDRGSNTGELFF. The DNA for the CDR3 is TGCAGCGTAGACAGGGGTTCGAACACCGGGGAGCTGTTTTTT.

V usage is TRBV18 and J usage is TRBJ2-5; maybe TRBD2 (6 bases). There are 15 residues in the CDR3. Germline V lookup: CDR1 KGHSH, CDR2 LQKENI. Trimming shortened V by 1 base and J by 2 bases, and 11 bases separated the two germline ends. The CDR3 region is CASSPQASAQETQYF. CDR3 in DNA: TGTGCCAGCTCACCACAGGCTAGCGCACAAGAGACCCAGTACTTC.

The chain is built from TRBV4-1 and TRBJ1-5, with D hard to call. The ends were cut back, 0 bases at V and 5 bases at J, with 8 bases in the middle. CDR1 and CDR2 (germline): MGHRA, YSYEKL. The CDR3 covers 14 residues. The CDR3 region has the DNA TGCGCCAGCAGCCAAGATTCAGGTTATCAGCCCCAGCATTTT. It translates to CASSQDSGYQPQHF.

The chain couples TRBV11-1 to TRBJ2-3; TRBD1 is a possible D gene (5 bases). Trimming took 4 bases from V and 3 from J, leaving 14 bases between them. The germline gives CDR1 SGHAT, CDR2 FQDESV (reference sequence). There are 15 residues in the CDR3. CDR3 sequence (DNA): TGTGCCAGCAGCTCCCACGGCAGGGCGACAGATACGCAGTATTTT. It yields the protein CASSSHGRATDTQYF.

This clone has only a few counts. This chain's CDR3 is CASNLQGPSSSYNSPLHF. CDR3 bases: TGTGCCAGCAACCTTCAGGGTCCGTCGAGCTCCTATAATTCACCCCTCCACTTT. This chain uses TRBV27 with TRBJ1-6; possible D gene TRBD1, 5 bases. Germline CDR1 and CDR2: MNHEY and SMNVEV (reference sequence). This CDR3 is built from 18 residues. The V end was cut by 7 bases, the J end by 0 bases, with 19 bases between.

The chain combines TRBV9 with TRBJ2-3, with TRBD2 matching over 8 bases. There are 15 residues in the CDR3. V shed 0 bases, J shed 2 bases, and the junction held 2 bases outside the gene matches. Germline V gene data show CDR1 as SGDLS and CDR2 as YYNGEE. CDR3 nucleotides: TGTGCCAGCAGCGTAGCGGGGGGGTTCACAGATACGCAGTATTTT. It translates to CASSVAGGFTDTQYF.

J is TRBJ1-1 and V is TRBV30; D is perhaps TRBD1 (5 bases). This CDR3 region has 13 residues. V shed 0 bases and J shed 3 bases, with 8 bases lying between them. Germline CDR1 reads GTSNPN; CDR2 reads SVGIG (reference sequence). CDR3 region: CAWSVQTDTEAFF. Here the CDR3 DNA reads TGTGCCTGGAGTGTACAGACAGACACTGAAGCTTTCTTT.

The rearrangement joins TRBV6-2 or TRBV6-3 to TRBJ1-5; D unresolved. In germline, CDR1 is MNHEY, CDR2 SVGEGT. V lost 4 bases and J lost 4, with 5 bases in between. The CDR3 covers 12 residues. The DNA for the CDR3 is TGTGCCAGCAGTTTTCAGAATCAGCCCCAGCATTTT. Its protein product is CASSFQNQPQHF.

The chain is built from TRBV11-2 and TRBJ2-3; D gene uncertain. The germline V and J ends were trimmed by 6 bases and 0 bases, with 7 bases remaining between them. This CDR3 is 13 amino acids long. Looked up from germline, CDR1 is SGHAT and CDR2 is FQNNGV. CDR3 sequence reads: CASRYSSTDTQYF. The CDR3, as DNA: TGTGCCAGCAGGTATTCCAGCACAGATACGCAGTATTTT.

The count of this clone is one. The chain is built from TRBV5-6 and TRBJ2-3, with no clear D. The germline V and J ends were trimmed by 0 bases and 9 bases, with 14 bases remaining between them. CDR3 length: 14 amino acids. Germline V CDR1 and CDR2: SGHDT, YYEEEE. CDR3 protein: CASSLGTTVATQYF. CDR3 sequence (DNA): TGTGCCAGCAGCTTGGGAACGACTGTTGCAACGCAGTATTTT.

V is TRBV3-1 (or the pseudogene TRBV3-2) and J is TRBJ2-7; D is perhaps TRBD2 (7 bases). The CDR3 length is 16 residues. Germline-derived CDR1 and CDR2 are LGHDT and YNNKEL (reference sequence). The V and J ends lost 1 base and 1 base respectively, with 14 bases between them. In nucleotides, the CDR3 is TGTGCCAGCAGCCAAGGGGGGGGGCTGACTTCCTACGAGCAGTACTTC. Translated: CASSQGGGLTSYEQYF.

This rearrangement joins TRBV5-4 to TRBJ2-5, with 9 nucleotides matching TRBD1. This CDR3 is built from 14 residues. The V gene end was trimmed by 4 bases and the J gene end by 7 bases; junction bases not matched to a gene: 8. The germline V gene encodes CDR1 SGHNT and CDR2 YYREEE (reference sequence). The CDR3 protein is CASSMEQGAGTQYF. The CDR3 DNA reads TGTGCCAGCAGCATGGAACAGGGGGCGGGGACCCAGTACTTC. Variable domain in full (rest from reference TRBV5-4 and TRBJ2-5): ETGVTQSPTHLIKTRGQQVTLRCSSQSGHNTVSWYQQALGQGPQFIFQYYREEENGRGNFPPRFSGLQFPNYSSELNVNALELDDSALYLCASSMEQGAGTQYFGPGTRLLVL.

This chain uses TRBV5-1 with TRBJ2-5; 13 bases map to TRBD2. This CDR3 comprises 18 residues. V was clipped by 5 bases and J by 3 bases; unmatched bases: 13. Germline lookup yields CDR1 SGHRS and CDR2 YFSETQ. The CDR3: CASRPPGLAGAGKETQYF. CDR3 coding DNA: TGCGCCAGCAGACCCCCAGGACTAGCGGGGGCCGGTAAAGAGACCCAGTACTTC. Together with reference TRBV5-1 and TRBJ2-5, the CDR3 gives the full variable domain: KAGVTQTPRYLIKTRGQQVTLSCSPISGHRSVSWYQQTPGQGLQFLFEYFSETQRNKGNFPGRFSGRQFSNSRSEMNVSTLELGDSALYLCASRPPGLAGAGKETQYFGPGTRLLVL.

The chain uses TRBV24-1 and TRBJ2-1; TRBD2 agrees at 14 bases. The CDR3 spans 18 residues. Germline values: CDR1 KGHDR, CDR2 SFDVKD. V gave up 4 bases and J gave up 5 bases; unmatched junction bases: 9. CDR3 in amino acids: CATSDPTTSGGANNEQFF. DNA of the CDR3: TGTGCCACCAGTGACCCCACGACTAGCGGGGGGGCCAACAATGAGCAGTTCTTC.

The gene calls are TRBV19 and TRBJ2-5, with TRBD2 as a possible D gene (5 bases). The CDR3 totals 14 residues. Trimming cost V 4 bases and J 4 bases, with 13 bases left between them. Germline CDR1 reads LNHDA; CDR2 reads SQIVND (reference sequence). CDR3 in DNA: TGTGCCAGTAGTAGTCTCGGGGTGGGAGAGACCCAGTACTTC. This translates into CASSSLGVGETQYF.

This rearrangement joins TRBV3-1 (or the pseudogene TRBV3-2) to TRBJ2-1, with TRBD1 identical over 7 bases. V was clipped by 4 bases and J by 0 bases; unmatched bases: 9. Germline V gives CDR1 LGHDT, CDR2 YNNKEL (reference sequence). The CDR3 sequence is 17 residues long. In nucleotides, the CDR3 is TGTGCCAGCAGCCGAGTCCTGGGACAGAGCTCCTACAATGAGCAGTTCTTC. Translated: CASSRVLGQSSYNEQFF.

The chain joins TRBV6-6 to TRBJ1-4; D is uncertain. The CDR3 extends over 13 amino acids. Germline-derived CDR1 and CDR2 are MNHNY and SVGAGI (reference sequence). With 6 bases removed from V and 8 bases from J, the gap between germline ends came to 13 bases. This chain's CDR3 is CASSRGLEEKLFF. CDR3 in DNA: TGTGCCAGCAGCCGCGGACTCGAGGAAAAACTGTTTTTT.

The chain is built from TRBV6-1 and TRBJ2-4, with D perhaps matching TRBD1 (5 bases). Germline CDR1 MNHNS, CDR2 SASEGT. CDR3 size: 14 residues. V lost 1 base and J 8 bases, leaving 12 bases between the germline ends. The CDR3 spells CASSEGRVEDIQYF. CDR3 in DNA: TGTGCCAGCAGTGAAGGCAGGGTAGAGGACATTCAGTACTTC.

This clone was seen a handful of times. The genes are TRBV4-2 and TRBJ1-1, with a possible D match to TRBD1 (5 bases). Germline V gene sequence: CDR1 LGHNA, CDR2 YNFKEQ. The ends were cut back, 5 bases at V and 1 base at J, with 14 bases in the middle. The CDR3 consists of 15 residues. Here the CDR3 reads CASSEPGVTNTEAFF. CDR3 sequence (DNA): TGTGCCAGCAGCGAACCGGGGGTGACGAACACTGAAGCTTTCTTT.